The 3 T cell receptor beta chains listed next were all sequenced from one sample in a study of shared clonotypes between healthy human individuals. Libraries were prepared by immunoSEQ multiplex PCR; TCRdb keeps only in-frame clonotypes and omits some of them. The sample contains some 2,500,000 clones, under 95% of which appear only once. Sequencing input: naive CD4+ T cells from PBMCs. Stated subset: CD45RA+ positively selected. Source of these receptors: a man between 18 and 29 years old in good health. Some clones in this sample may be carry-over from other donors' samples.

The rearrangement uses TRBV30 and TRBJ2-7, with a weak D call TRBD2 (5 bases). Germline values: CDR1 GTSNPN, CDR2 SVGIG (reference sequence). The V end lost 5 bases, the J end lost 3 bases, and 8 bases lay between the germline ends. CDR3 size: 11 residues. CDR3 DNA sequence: TGTGCCTGGGGGGAGATCTACGAGCAGTACTTC. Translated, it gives CAWGEIYEQYF.

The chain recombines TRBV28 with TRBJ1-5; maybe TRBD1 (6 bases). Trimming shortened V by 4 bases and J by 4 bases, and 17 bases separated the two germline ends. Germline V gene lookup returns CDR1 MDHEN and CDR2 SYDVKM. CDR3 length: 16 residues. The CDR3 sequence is CASSSQRGAGNQPQHF. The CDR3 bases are TGTGCCAGCAGTTCCCAAAGGGGGGCGGGGAATCAGCCCCAGCATTTT.

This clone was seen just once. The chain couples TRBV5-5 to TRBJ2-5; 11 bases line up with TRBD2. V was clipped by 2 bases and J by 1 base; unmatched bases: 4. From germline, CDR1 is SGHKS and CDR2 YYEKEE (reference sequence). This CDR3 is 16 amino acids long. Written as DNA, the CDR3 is TGTGCCAGCAGCTTCCAGACTAGCGGGGCCCAAGAGACCCAGTACTTC. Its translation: CASSFQTSGAQETQYF.